This is a list of T cell receptor beta chains from one sample in a study of T-cell reconstitution after alpha-beta-depleted transplantation in children. TCRdb re-analysed the PCR reads in MiXCR, keeping a single row per CDR3 protein. This sample yields about 980,000 distinct CDR3 sequences, of which roughly 29% are seen a single time; under 30% belongs to the top ten. Sequenced material: PBMCs, mostly from graft donor cells, taken 360 days after TCRalphabeta/CD19-depleted stem cell transplant. Receptors were obtained from a boy younger than two who had a stem cell transplant for SCID, so the T cells may come from the graft donor. CDR3s include the opening cysteine and the closing phenylalanine or tryptophan. D genes are given only for firm matches. Not every row has a clone size; where given, it reads once, few, many or a size class.

V	D	size	J	CDR3	DNA
TRBV6-5	NA	NA	TRBJ1-2	CASSYDPDGRALYGYTF	TGTGCCAGCAGTTACGACCCCGATGGCAGGGCCCTCTATGGCTACACCTTC
TRBV7-2	NA	few	TRBJ2-1	CASSLASWGASYNEQFF	TGTGCCAGCAGCTTAGCGTCGTGGGGGGCATCCTACAATGAGCAGTTCTTC
TRBV12-3/TRBV12-4	NA	NA	TRBJ1-2	CASSIQYFYGYTF	TGTGCCAGCAGTATACAGTACTTCTATGGCTACACCTTC
TRBV7-9	NA	few	TRBJ1-4	CASSPLDEKLFF	TGTGCCAGCAGCCCCCTGGATGAAAAACTGTTTTTT
TRBV4-1	NA	NA	TRBJ2-1	CASSQSPILGSYNEQFF	TGCGCCAGCAGCCAATCACCCATACTAGGATCCTACAATGAGCAGTTCTTC
TRBV10-3	NA	few	TRBJ1-1	CAISARLVENTEAFF	TGTGCCATCTCGGCACGGTTGGTCGAGAACACTGAAGCTTTCTTT
TRBV5-1	NA	few	TRBJ2-2	CASSLVSGRNTGELFF	TGCGCCAGCAGCTTGGTTTCCGGCAGGAACACCGGGGAGCTGTTTTTT
TRBV12-3/TRBV12-4	TRBD2	NA	TRBJ2-1	CASSSPGLTYNEQFF	TGTGCCAGCAGTTCGCCGGGACTAACCTACAATGAGCAGTTCTTC
TRBV25-1	NA	NA	TRBJ2-3	CASSDPGHHTQYF	TGTGCCAGCAGTGATCCGGGGCACCATACGCAGTATTTT
TRBV14	NA	many	TRBJ2-1	CASSHKYRGTEQFF	TGTGCCAGCAGCCATAAGTATAGGGGGACTGAGCAGTTCTTC
TRBV29-1	TRBD1	few	TRBJ2-1	CSVMTGPWDEQFF	TGCAGCGTCATGACAGGGCCGTGGGATGAGCAGTTCTTC
TRBV5-1	NA	NA	TRBJ1-1	CASSPQDTNTEAFF	TGCGCCAGCAGCCCACAGGACACGAACACTGAAGCTTTCTTT
TRBV2	NA	NA	TRBJ2-2	CASERPGYNTGELFF	TGTGCGAGCGAAAGGCCAGGGTATAACACCGGGGAGCTGTTTTTT
TRBV4-2	NA	few	TRBJ2-7	CASSQGQGRFYEQYF	TGTGCCAGCAGCCAAGGGCAGGGACGATTCTACGAGCAGTACTTC
TRBV2	TRBD1	few	TRBJ2-3	CASNDRDRGTDTQYF	TGTGCCAGCAATGACCGAGACAGGGGGACAGATACGCAGTATTTT